This TCR beta chain was obtained from a study of naive and memory T cell subsets. Study-wide results and limits: Expression changes during T cell differentiation may affect RNA-based TCR counts. From naive to CM, EM and EMRA, diversity decreased and Gini increased.

The CDR3 has 14 residues. V shed 3 bases and J shed 6 bases, with 18 bases lying between them. In germline, CDR1 is DFQATT, CDR2 SNEGSKA (reference sequence). Two oligonucleotides, mixed equimolar, formed the beta constant-region primer covering TRBC1 and TRBC2. The ligated cDNA underwent four PCR rounds using SP2 and nested alpha and beta constant-region primers. From the UMI-ligation and nested PCR reads, TCRdb called clonotypes with MiXCR, one entry per CDR3 protein. The sample shows some 150,000 distinct CDR3 sequences, approximately 15% of them seen only once. Regarding this clonotype: The antigen remains undetermined.

Cells stained for CD3, CD4, CD8, CD45RA, CD27 and viability were sorted into four CD45RA/CD27 subsets. The sequenced material came from naive CD4+ T cells from blood. The rearrangement joins TRBV20-1 to TRBJ2-7; D is possibly TRBD1 (6 bases). The TCR was taken from a human donor in good health. The CDR3 DNA reads as TGCAGTGCTAGCTCAGGGGACGTCCTGGGCGAGCAGTACTTC. This sequence encodes CSASSGDVLGEQYF.